This passage covers 7 T cell receptor beta chains from one sample sequenced in a study of blood T cell repertoires in COVID-19. Sequenced by immunoSEQ multiplex PCR; TCRdb stores in-frame clones only, minus some. The table has roughly 210,000 clones, roughly 87% seen once. Material for sequencing was PBMCs or T cells enriched from blood (not recorded which). The source of these receptors is a man aged 25-45 years in a cohort exposed to, infected with or recovered from COVID-19 (not recorded which).

Only one count was recorded for this clone. V usage is TRBV28 and J usage is TRBJ1-1; the D gene is possibly TRBD1 (5 bases). The V gene's germline CDR1 is MDHEN and CDR2 SYDVKM. Trimming cost V 8 bases and J 0 bases, with 10 bases left between them. CDR3 length equals 13 residues. The CDR3 region is CASARAVNTEAFF. The CDR3 DNA follows: TGTGCCAGCGCCAGGGCAGTGAACACTGAAGCTTTCTTT.

V gene TRBV6-1 combines with J gene TRBJ1-5; tentatively, D is TRBD1 (5 bases). V was shortened by 1 base and J by 1 base, with 14 bases between the two germline ends. CDR1 MNHNS and CDR2 SASEGT come from the germline V gene. CDR3 length: 17 amino acids. CDR3 loop: CASSEGTGQGSNQPQHF. In DNA form, the CDR3 reads TGTGCCAGCAGTGAAGGAACCGGGCAGGGCAGCAATCAGCCCCAGCATTTT.

The CDR3 DNA sequence: TGTGCCAGCAGTGTGTTAGGACAGGGAGGTGGCTACACCTTC. Translated: CASSVLGQGGGYTF. The rearrangement links TRBV2 to TRBJ1-2; 8 nucleotides align to TRBD1. Per germline, CDR1 SNHLY and CDR2 FYNNEI. The CDR3 spans 14 residues. The ends lost 4 bases at V and 7 bases at J; junction bases unmatched: 8.

The chain recombines TRBV19 with TRBJ1-2; tentatively, D is TRBD1 (5 bases). The V gene lost 6 bases and the J gene lost 5 bases, with 16 bases spanning the gap. Germline V lookup: CDR1 LNHDA, CDR2 SQIVND (reference sequence). The CDR3 runs 14 residues. The CDR3 protein is CASSTGVNPYGYTF. CDR3 DNA sequence: TGTGCCAGTAGCACAGGTGTCAACCCTTATGGCTACACCTTC.

The V and J genes are TRBV9 and TRBJ2-2; a weak D match, TRBD1 (5 bases). The germline V gene encodes CDR1 SGDLS and CDR2 YYNGEE. V was shortened by 0 bases and J by 5 bases, with 8 bases between the two germline ends. This CDR3 comprises 14 residues. The CDR3 region is CASSVVGATGELFF. The CDR3 nucleotides read TGTGCCAGCAGCGTAGTTGGGGCAACCGGGGAGCTGTTTTTT.

This sequence joins TRBV20-1 and TRBJ2-2; D may be TRBD2 (5 bases). With 3 bases removed from V and 8 bases from J, the gap between germline ends came to 16 bases. CDR1 is DFQATT, CDR2 SNEGSKA, per germline (reference sequence). The CDR3 is 14 residues long. In nucleotides, the CDR3 is TGCAGTGCTAGTGGTATCGGGATTGCTGGGGAGCTGTTTTTT. Encoded protein: CSASGIGIAGELFF.

The chain is built from TRBV6-5 and TRBJ1-4; no clear D. V shed 5 bases and J shed 7 bases, with 17 bases lying between them. Germline V gives CDR1 MNHEY, CDR2 SVGAGI. The CDR3 runs to 15 residues. CDR3: CASSLFSGFSEKLFF. The CDR3 DNA follows: TGTGCCAGCAGTCTATTTTCGGGTTTCAGTGAAAAACTGTTTTTT.